This record concerns one T cell receptor beta chain sequence. CDR1 is SEHNR and CDR2 is FQNEAQ in the germline V gene (reference sequence). Trimming took 2 bases from V and 5 from J; bases not matched to a gene: 12. The length of the CDR3 is 17 residues. The sample is drawn from a study of naive and memory T cell subsets. An equimolar mix of two oligonucleotides served as the beta constant-region primer for TRBC1 and TRBC2. Each CDR3 protein gets one entry after TCRdb re-called the UMI-ligation and nested PCR reads with MiXCR. Among 130,000 to 150,000 distinct CDR3 sequences listed, about 15% were seen once.

This receptor was taken from a human donor in good health. The specimen sequenced was naive CD4+ T cells from blood. This chain uses TRBV7-9 with TRBJ2-1; 7 bases are a match to TRBD2. In DNA form, the CDR3 reads TGTGCCAGCAGCTTAACCAGACCCGGAGCGGGGCACAATGAGCAGTTCTTC. Translated: CASSLTRPGAGHNEQFF.